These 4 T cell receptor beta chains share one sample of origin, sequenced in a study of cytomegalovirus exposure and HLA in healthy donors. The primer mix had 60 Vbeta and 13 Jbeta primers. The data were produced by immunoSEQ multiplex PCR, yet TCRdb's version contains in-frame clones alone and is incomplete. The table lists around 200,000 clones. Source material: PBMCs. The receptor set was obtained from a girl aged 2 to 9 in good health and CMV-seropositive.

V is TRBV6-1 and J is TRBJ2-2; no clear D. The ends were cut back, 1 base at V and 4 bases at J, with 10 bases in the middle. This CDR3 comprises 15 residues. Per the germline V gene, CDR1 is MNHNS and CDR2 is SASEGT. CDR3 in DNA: TGTGCCAGCAGTGAAGTACTACCTATCACCGGGGAGCTGTTTTTT. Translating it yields CASSEVLPITGELFF.

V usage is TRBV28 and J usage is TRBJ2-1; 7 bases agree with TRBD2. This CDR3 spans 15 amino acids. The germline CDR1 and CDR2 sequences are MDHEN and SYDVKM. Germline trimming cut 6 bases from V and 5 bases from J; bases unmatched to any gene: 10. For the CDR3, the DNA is TGTGCCAGCAGAATAACCGGGACTACAAACAATGAGCAGTTCTTC. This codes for CASRITGTTNNEQFF.

CDR3 region: CASSLRRDQPQHF. CDR3 coding DNA: TGTGCCAGCAGCTTGAGGAGAGATCAGCCCCAGCATTTT. This chain uses TRBV7-6 with TRBJ1-5; D remains ambiguous. Germline values: CDR1 SGHVS, CDR2 FNYEAQ. V was pared by 3 bases and J by 5 bases, with 8 bases between. The CDR3 totals 13 residues.

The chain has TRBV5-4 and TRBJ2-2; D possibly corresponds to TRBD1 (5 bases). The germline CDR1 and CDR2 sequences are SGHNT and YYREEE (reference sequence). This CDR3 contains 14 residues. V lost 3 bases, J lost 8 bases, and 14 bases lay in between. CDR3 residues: CASSSLYQGGELFF. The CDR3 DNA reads TGTGCCAGCAGCTCCCTCTATCAGGGTGGGGAGCTGTTTTTT. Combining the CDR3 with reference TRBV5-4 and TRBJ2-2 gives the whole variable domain ETGVTQSPTHLIKTRGQQVTLRCSSQSGHNTVSWYQQALGQGPQFIFQYYREEENGRGNFPPRFSGLQFPNYSSELNVNALELDDSALYLCASSSLYQGGELFFGEGSRLTVL.